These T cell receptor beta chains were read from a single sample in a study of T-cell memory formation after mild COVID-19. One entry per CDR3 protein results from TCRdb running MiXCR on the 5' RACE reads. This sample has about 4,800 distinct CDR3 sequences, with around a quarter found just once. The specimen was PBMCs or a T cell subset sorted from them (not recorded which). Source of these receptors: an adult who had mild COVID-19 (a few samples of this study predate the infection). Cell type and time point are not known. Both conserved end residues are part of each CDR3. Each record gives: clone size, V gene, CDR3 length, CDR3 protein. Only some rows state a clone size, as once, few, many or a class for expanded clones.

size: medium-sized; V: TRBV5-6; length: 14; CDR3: CASSVGDGPYEQYF
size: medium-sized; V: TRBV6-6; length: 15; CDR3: CASSYSRNRLGEQYF
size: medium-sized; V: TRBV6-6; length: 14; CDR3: CASRQDRGQETQYF
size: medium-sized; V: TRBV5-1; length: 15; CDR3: CASSLGDYAPDTQYF
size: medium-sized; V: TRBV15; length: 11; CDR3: CATGTYNEQFF
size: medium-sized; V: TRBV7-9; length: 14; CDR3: CAASRGPGTDTQYF
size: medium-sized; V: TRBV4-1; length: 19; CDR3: CASSQDETAGGPNTGELFF
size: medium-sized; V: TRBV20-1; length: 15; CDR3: CSAFVPLTGGTEAFF
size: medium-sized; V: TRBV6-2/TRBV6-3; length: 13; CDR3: CASSYGGTDTQYF
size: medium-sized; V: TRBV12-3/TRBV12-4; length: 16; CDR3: CASSPTSRGLSNEQFF
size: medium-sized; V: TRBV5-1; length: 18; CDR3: CASSLVSTGTSFWETQYF
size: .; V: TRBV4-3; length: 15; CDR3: CASSQVGGPADTQYF
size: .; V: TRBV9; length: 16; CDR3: CASSVGQGGKGDTQYF
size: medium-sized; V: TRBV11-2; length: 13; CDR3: CASSLDGARGYTF
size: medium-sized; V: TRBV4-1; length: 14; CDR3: CASSQIGSGTEAFF
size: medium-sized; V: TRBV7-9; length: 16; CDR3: CASSLGTGASNQPQHF
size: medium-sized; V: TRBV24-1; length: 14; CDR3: CATSGAVATGELFF
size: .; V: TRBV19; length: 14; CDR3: CASSIAQGTYEQYF
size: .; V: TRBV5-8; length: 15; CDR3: CASSLWSSDYNEQFF
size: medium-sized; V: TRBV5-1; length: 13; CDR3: CASGTQLVPEQYF
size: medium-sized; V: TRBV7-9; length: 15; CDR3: CASSWTGGTNNEQFF
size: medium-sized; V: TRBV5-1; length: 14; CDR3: CASSLERGIDGYTF
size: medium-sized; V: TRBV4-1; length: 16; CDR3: CASSQEESGGAGELFF
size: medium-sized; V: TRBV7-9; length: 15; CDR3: CASSSLDLSGNTIYF
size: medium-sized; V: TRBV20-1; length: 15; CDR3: CSATLGGLAKNIQYF
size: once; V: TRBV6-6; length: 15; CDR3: CASSYPKVAKNIQYF
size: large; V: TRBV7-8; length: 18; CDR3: CASSTGGPSRWLLETQYF
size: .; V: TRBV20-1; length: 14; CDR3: CSARRWRNQETQYF
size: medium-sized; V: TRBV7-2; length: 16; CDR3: CASSLKRGSHQETQYF
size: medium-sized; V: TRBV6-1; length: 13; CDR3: CASSEDGRYEQYF
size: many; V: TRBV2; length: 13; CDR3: CASSEYRNQPQHF
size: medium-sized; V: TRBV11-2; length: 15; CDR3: CASSPSGGAADTQYF
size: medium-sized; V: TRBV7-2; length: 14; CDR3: CASSFWGAADTQYF
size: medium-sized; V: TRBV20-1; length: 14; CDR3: CSAKMSGPLNEQFF
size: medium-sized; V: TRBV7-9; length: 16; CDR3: CASSPHPGQRFSPLHF
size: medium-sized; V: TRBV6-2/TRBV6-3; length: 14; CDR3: CASSYGTGDYEQYF
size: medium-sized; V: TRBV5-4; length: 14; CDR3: CASSLVGPLGEQYF
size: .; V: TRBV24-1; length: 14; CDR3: CATSPGQGYFEQFF
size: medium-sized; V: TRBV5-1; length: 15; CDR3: CASSLRGTQTYEQYF
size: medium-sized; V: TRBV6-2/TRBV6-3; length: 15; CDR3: CASSSTWGFQETQYF
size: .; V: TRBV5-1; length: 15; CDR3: CASSLIAGGLNTQYF
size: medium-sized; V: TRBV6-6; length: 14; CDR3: CASSPPAGGETQYF
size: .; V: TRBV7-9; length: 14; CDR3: CASSLAREGYGYTF
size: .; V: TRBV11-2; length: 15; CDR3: CASSLIQGGPDTQYF
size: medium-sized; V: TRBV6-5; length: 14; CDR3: CASSYGGAKNIQYF
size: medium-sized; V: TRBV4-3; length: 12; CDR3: CASSRYSGSYTF
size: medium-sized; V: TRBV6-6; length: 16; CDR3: CASSYVGGGAWHEQFF
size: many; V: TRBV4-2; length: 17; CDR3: CASSQDGDSSSGNTIYF
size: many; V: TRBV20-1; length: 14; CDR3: CSARSGAVNSPLHF
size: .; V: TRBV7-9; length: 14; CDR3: CASSLEPGTDTQYF
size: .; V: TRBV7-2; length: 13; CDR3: CASTRRGNYGYTF
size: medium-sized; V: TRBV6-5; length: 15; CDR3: CASSSRNLAPDTQYF
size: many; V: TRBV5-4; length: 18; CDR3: CASSFGLAGAPNTGELFF
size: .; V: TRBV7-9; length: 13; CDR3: CASSPSGGFEAFF
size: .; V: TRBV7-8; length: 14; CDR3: CASSAGTDPYEQYF
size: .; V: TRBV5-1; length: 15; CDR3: CASSQRGGTGNEQFF
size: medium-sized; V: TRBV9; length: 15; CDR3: CASSVLAGAYNEQFF